Presented here are 9 T cell receptor beta chains from one specimen sequenced in a study of blood T cell repertoires in COVID-19. Assay: immunoSEQ multiplex PCR; the TCRdb copy retains only in-frame clones and omits some. The top ten clones hold about 9.4% of a sample with some 93,000 clones, around nine tenths of them seen once. The sequencing input was peripheral blood. The receptors shown here come from a man aged 45-60 years with acute or convalescent COVID-19.

In nucleotides, the CDR3 is TGTGCCAGTAGTATAGGGGGTAAGCGGCTGTACTTC. Translated: CASSIGGKRLYF. J is TRBJ2-7 and V is TRBV19, with D tentatively TRBD2 (5 bases). Between the trimmed V and J ends, which lost 1 base and 12 bases, there was a span of 13 bases. The CDR3 length is 12 residues. Germline CDR1 LNHDA, CDR2 SQIVND (reference sequence). The variable domain in full, completed from reference TRBV19 and TRBJ2-7, reads DGGITQSPKYLFRKEGQNVTLSCEQNLNHDAMYWYRQDPGQGLRLIYYSQIVNDFQKGDIAEGYSVSREKKESFPLTVTSAQKNPTAFYLCASSIGGKRLYFGPGTRLTVT.

This chain links TRBV7-9 with TRBJ1-6, with 7 bases lining up with TRBD1. The germline gives CDR1 SEHNR, CDR2 FQNEAQ (reference sequence). The length of the CDR3 is 15 residues. After removal of 5 bases from V and 7 bases from J, the junction contained 8 bases not matched to a gene. CDR3 amino acids: CASSPPGQRNSPLHF. In DNA form, the CDR3 reads TGTGCCAGCAGCCCGCCGGGACAGAGGAATTCACCCCTCCACTTT.

This clone was found once. At one of its ends the junction is not consistent with the germline gene, which may arise from a read error. The chain links TRBV9 to TRBJ2-5; the match to TRBD1 covers 7 bases. There are 16 residues in the CDR3. Per germline, CDR1 SGDLS and CDR2 YYNGEE. The CDR3 spells CANSEGAEILLQAQYF. In DNA, the CDR3 is TGTGCCAACAGCGAGGGGGCAGAGATCTTGCTTCAGGCCCAGTACTTC.

V usage is TRBV11-2 and J usage is TRBJ1-1, with 11 nucleotides matching TRBD1. Unmatched junction bases numbered 9, after V lost 7 bases and J lost 11 bases. The CDR3 length is 13 residues. Germline CDR1 is SGHAT and CDR2 is FQNNGV. The CDR3 nucleotides read TGTGCCAGCAACGGAGGACAGGGGGCGCATGCTTTCTTT. Amino acids: CASNGGQGAHAFF.

The gene calls are TRBV6-4 and TRBJ2-7; 13 nucleotides line up with TRBD2. V lost 2 bases to trimming and J lost 6 bases; unmatched junction nucleotides: 4. The germline V gene encodes CDR1 MRHNA and CDR2 SNTAGT. The CDR3 runs 15 residues. The CDR3 spells CASSDGLAGVREQYF. The CDR3 DNA reads TGTGCCAGCAGTGACGGACTAGCGGGAGTCCGCGAGCAGTACTTC.

V usage is TRBV7-6 and J usage is TRBJ2-1; a weak D match, TRBD2 (6 bases). V was trimmed by 0 bases and J by 6 bases, leaving 12 bases between them. CDR3 length: 15 residues. The V gene's germline CDR1 is SGHVS and CDR2 FNYEAQ. Here the CDR3 reads CASSLAGGIINEQFF. In DNA, the CDR3 is TGTGCCAGCAGCTTAGCGGGAGGAATTATCAATGAGCAGTTCTTC.

V and J are TRBV6-5 and TRBJ1-2; D gene unclear. Germline V gene sequence: CDR1 MNHEY, CDR2 SVGAGI. V lost 2 bases, J lost 4 bases, and 14 bases lay in between. This CDR3 comprises 15 residues. In DNA, the CDR3 is TGTGCCAGCAGTTACGCGGGTCGGCGGAGCTATGGCTACACCTTC. Its protein product is CASSYAGRRSYGYTF.

J is TRBJ2-2 and V is TRBV29-1, with a possible D match to TRBD2 (5 bases). V was pared by 7 bases and J by 1 base, with 13 bases between. The germline CDR1 and CDR2 sequences are SQVTM and ANQGSEA. This CDR3 has 14 amino acids. CDR3 nucleotides: TGCAGCGCTAAGGTGGGAGTGAACACCGGGGAGCTGTTTTTT. It encodes CSAKVGVNTGELFF.

J is TRBJ1-2 and V is TRBV7-9; TRBD1 matches at 8 bases. Germline V CDR1 and CDR2: SEHNR, FQNEAQ (reference sequence). The CDR3 runs 15 residues. The ends lost 4 bases at V and 4 bases at J; junction bases unmatched: 8. CDR3 sequence reads: CASSSGGGQGYGYTF. The CDR3 coding sequence is TGTGCCAGCAGCTCAGGGGGCGGACAGGGCTATGGCTACACCTTC.